Sequencing of this T cell receptor beta chain was carried out in a study of OX40 agonist ivuxolimab in advanced cancers. Overall study context: The group had a mean age of roughly 56 years, ranged from about 20 to 79, and was around 82% male.

The repertoire was sequenced with immunoSEQ multiplex PCR; TCRdb's copy has only in-frame clones and lacks some. The sample has 30,000 to 35,000 clones, around 87% seen once; the top ten hold 25%. Autoimmune disease history or systemic immunosuppression led to patients being barred. With respect to this clone: Its antigen is undetermined.

Study-wide results and limits: Determination of antigen specificity was not performed for the expanded peripheral T cells.

The CDR3 spans 13 residues. Trimming shortened V by 6 bases and J by 1 base, and 10 bases separated the two germline ends. Looked up from germline, CDR1 is SGHTA and CDR2 is FQGNSA. Here the sequenced sample was CD4+ or CD8+ T cells sorted from blood, taken in a trial of the OX40 agonist ivuxolimab. The chain employs TRBV7-2 and TRBJ2-7; D assignment may be TRBD1 or TRBD2 (5 bases each). The source of this sequence is an adult with an advanced solid tumor such as melanoma, head and neck, liver or kidney cancer. The CDR3 is CASSMGVSYEQYF. The DNA for the CDR3 is TGTGCCAGCAGTATGGGGGTTTCCTACGAGCAGTACTTC.